This T cell receptor beta chain comes out of a study of blood T cell repertoires in COVID-19. About the study: The United States, Italy and Spain supplied acute and convalescent COVID-19 samples. PBMCs, B-cell-depleted T cells, or T cells provided the cDNA or gDNA that made up the material.

The CDR3 runs to 14 residues. J gave up 7 bases and V 3 bases, and 6 bases lay outside the gene matches. CDR1 is SGHAT and CDR2 is FQNNGV in the germline V gene. In the original workflow: Amplification with reference gene primers provided the estimates of nucleated cell counts. Produced via immunoSEQ multiplex PCR; TCRdb's table is partial and in-frame only. From that table come the V and J calls and clone size; the DNA was used to work out D and trimming. The table lists about 90,000 clones, 85% of them singletons, with under 3.5% in the top ten. This clone was observed once. The sequenced sample was peripheral blood. This chain links TRBV11-2 with TRBJ1-2; 9 bases are shared with TRBD1. The sequence came from a man aged 45-65 years with acute or convalescent COVID-19. CDR3 sequence reads: CASSFPGQGSGYTF. DNA for the CDR3: TGTGCCAGCAGCTTCCCGGGACAGGGATCTGGCTACACCTTC. The whole variable domain, remainder taken from reference TRBV11-2 and TRBJ1-2, is EAGVAQSPRYKIIEKRQSVAFWCNPISGHATLYWYQQILGQGPKLLIQFQNNGVVDDSQLPKDRFSAERLKGVDSTLKIQPAKLEDSAVYLCASSFPGQGSGYTFGSGTRLTVV.